The rows below give T cell receptor beta chains drawn from one sample of a study of T cell changes during pregnancy in multiple sclerosis. Clones were sequenced by immunoSEQ multiplex PCR, and TCRdb holds only the in-frame ones, with some missing. The sample lists about 49,000 clones, almost 90% seen once, with roughly 5% in the top ten. This sample comprised peripheral blood, obtained after pregnancy. All receptors come from a female donor in good health, enrolled as a control in a pregnancy study. Both conserved end residues are part of each CDR3. The D gene is left open where the match is weak. Size tells how often a clone was seen (once, few, many) or the class of an expanded clone, and some rows leave it out.

J gene | D gene | clone size | V gene | CDR3 DNA | CDR3 protein
TRBJ2-2 | - | - | TRBV5-5 | TGTGCCAGCAGCTTGGTAGCTGGATTGAGTACCGGGGAGCTGTTTTTT | CASSLVAGLSTGELFF
TRBJ2-2 | - | few | TRBV9 | TGTGCCAGCAGCCCCCTGGAGGGGCCCGGGGAGCTGTTTTTT | CASSPLEGPGELFF
TRBJ1-2 | - | - | TRBV4-3 | TGCGCCAGCAGCCAAGAATCCCCGGAGAGGGGCTACACCTTC | CASSQESPERGYTF
TRBJ1-4 | - | few | TRBV6-5 | TGTGCCAGCAGTCCCTCTGCCGGGGCTAATGAAAAACTGTTTTTT | CASSPSAGANEKLFF
TRBJ1-1 | - | few | TRBV9 | TGTGCCAGCAGCTATCTGGACAGCCGGAAGGCTTTCTTT | CASSYLDSRKAFF
TRBJ2-3 | - | once | TRBV7-6 | TGTGCCAGCAGCTTAAGACTAGGAGGGACAGATACGCAGTATTTT | CASSLRLGGTDTQYF
TRBJ2-7 | - | once | TRBV15 | TGTGCCACCAGCAGAGACGTTAGCGTGGATACCTACGAGCAGTACTTC | CATSRDVSVDTYEQYF
TRBJ1-1 | - | - | TRBV5-1 | TGCGCCAGCAGCTTGGCCGCCGGGAGCACTGAAGCTTTCTTT | CASSLAAGSTEAFF
TRBJ2-1 | TRBD2 | - | TRBV2 | TGTGCCAGCAGTGGCGACGTACTAGCGGGGGATTACAATGAGCAGTTCTTC | CASSGDVLAGDYNEQFF
TRBJ2-1 | - | - | TRBV11-2 | TGTGCCAGCAGCTTATCGACAGTCTCCTACAATGAGCAGTTCTTC | CASSLSTVSYNEQFF
TRBJ1-1 | TRBD1 | - | TRBV28 | TGTGCCAGCAGTAACCGGGACAGGGGGCAGGGCACTGAAGCTTTCTTT | CASSNRDRGQGTEAFF
TRBJ2-7 | TRBD1 | - | TRBV13 | TGTGCCAGCAGCTTAGTAGGGACAGGGATGTCCTACGAGCAGTACTTC | CASSLVGTGMSYEQYF
TRBJ2-1 | TRBD2 | - | TRBV11-2 | TGTGCCAGCAGCCCTTCTAGCGGGGGGGCGTGGGAGCAGTTCTTC | CASSPSSGGAWEQFF
TRBJ2-3 | TRBD2 | - | TRBV15 | TGTGCCACCAGATCGGGCGGGAGTAGAATTGATACGCAGTATTTT | CATRSGGSRIDTQYF
TRBJ2-2 | TRBD2 | - | TRBV7-3 | TGTGCCAGCAGCTTAAGGCCTCTAGCGGGGGTGAACACCGGGGAGCTGTTTTTT | CASSLRPLAGVNTGELFF
TRBJ2-7 | - | - | TRBV6-1 | TGTGCCAGCAGTGAAAGCAGCGGGACAGGTTTTTCCTACGAGCAGTACTTC | CASSESSGTGFSYEQYF
TRBJ2-7 | TRBD2 | - | TRBV7-9 | TGTGCCAGCAGCCCGGGGACTAGCGGGGACGCCTACGAGCAGTACTTC | CASSPGTSGDAYEQYF
TRBJ2-2 | - | - | TRBV30 | TGTGCCTGGAGCTTGCACAGGGGGGGGGACACCGGGGAGCTGTTTTTT | CAWSLHRGGDTGELFF
TRBJ2-7 | - | - | TRBV4-2 | TGTGCCAGCAGCCAAGTCCTCTCCTACGAGCAGTACTTC | CASSQVLSYEQYF